Following are 10 T cell receptor beta chains from one sample sequenced in a study of shared clonotypes between healthy human individuals. TCRdb's table, derived via immunoSEQ multiplex PCR, lists solely in-frame clones and lacks some. This table holds under 850,000 clones, 55% to 75% found once. The sequenced sample was memory CD4+ T cells sorted from blood. Indicated subset: CD45RA-negative fraction. These receptors came from a woman between 25 and 40 years old in good health.

This clone was seen only a few times. The chain employs TRBV5-5 and TRBJ1-3; D may be TRBD1 (5 bases). The CDR3 loop spans 14 amino acids. V shed 2 bases and J shed 3 bases, with 9 bases lying between them. Germline V gives CDR1 SGHKS, CDR2 YYEKEE (reference sequence). This CDR3 reads CASSFDSNGNTIYF. For the CDR3, the DNA is TGTGCCAGCAGCTTCGACAGCAATGGAAACACCATATATTTT.

This clone was picked up one time. The sample carries other DNA sequences with the same CDR3. The chain joins TRBV7-2 to TRBJ2-5, with D possibly called TRBD1 or TRBD2 (6 bases each). Trimming shortened V by 5 bases and J by 4 bases, and 11 bases separated the two germline ends. Germline loops: CDR1 SGHTA, CDR2 FQGNSA. The length of the CDR3 is 13 residues. Here the CDR3 reads CASSLEGGETQYF. The DNA for the CDR3 is TGTGCCAGCAGCCTCGAGGGGGGAGAGACCCAGTACTTC.

This clone came up many times. Other nucleotide sequences from this sample produce the same CDR3. V is TRBV7-2 and J is TRBJ1-5, with 7 positions matching TRBD1. This CDR3 spans 14 amino acids. Germline CDR1 is SGHTA and CDR2 is FQGNSA. The J segment lost 2 bases and the V segment lost 5 bases, leaving 3 bases of the junction unmatched. The DNA of the CDR3 is TGTGCCAGCAGCAAAACAGGGGGCAATCAGCCCCAGCATTTT. This encodes CASSKTGGNQPQHF. Variable domain in full (rest from reference TRBV7-2 and TRBJ1-5): GAGVSQSPSNKVTEKGKDVELRCDPISGHTALYWYRQSLGQGLEFLIYFQGNSAPDKSGLPSDRFSAERTGGSVSTLTIQRTQQEDSAVYLCASSKTGGNQPQHFGDGTRLSIL.

This clone was observed at least ten times. V is TRBV6-5 and J is TRBJ2-1, with 12 bases matching TRBD2. V trimming: 6 bases; J trimming: 8 bases; junction bases outside the gene matches: 8. The CDR3 contains 15 residues. From germline, CDR1 is MNHEY and CDR2 SVGAGI. As DNA, the CDR3 is TGTGCCAGCAGGGGACTAGCGGGTGTTGAATATGAGCAGTTCTTC. Translation: CASRGLAGVEYEQFF.

V and J are TRBV7-2 and TRBJ2-5; 7 bases match TRBD2. Germline assignment: CDR1 SGHTA and CDR2 FQGNSA. With 1 base clipped from V and 4 bases from J, the junction kept 0 bases outside the gene matches. This CDR3 spans 13 amino acids. CDR3 protein: CASSLGGGETQYF. CDR3 nucleotide sequence: TGTGCCAGCAGCTTAGGGGGGGGAGAGACCCAGTACTTC.

V is TRBV19 and J is TRBJ2-1; D may be TRBD1 (5 bases). The germline V and J ends were trimmed by 6 bases and 8 bases, with 14 bases remaining between them. CDR3 length equals 13 residues. Germline CDR1 LNHDA, CDR2 SQIVND (reference sequence). CDR3 bases: TGTGCCAGTAGGGTCGTAGGGGTGGATGAGCAGTTCTTC. It codes for CASRVVGVDEQFF.

Notes on this clone: A junction boundary mismatches the germline segment, possibly from a read error. This chain links TRBV20-1 with TRBJ2-5; perhaps TRBD2 as D (5 bases). This CDR3 region has 10 residues. Germline values: CDR1 DFQATT, CDR2 SNEGSKA (reference sequence). The CDR3 DNA reads as TGCAGTGCTAGAAGTCCCCCGGAGGACTTC. This sequence encodes CSARSPPEDF.

The chain links TRBV13 to TRBJ2-2, with a possible D match to TRBD1 (6 bases). The V gene's germline CDR1 is PRHDT and CDR2 FYEKMQ (reference sequence). This CDR3 contains 13 residues. Trimming pared 4 bases from V and 10 bases from J, leaving 13 bases between. CDR3 loop: CASSWGRPPELFF. The CDR3 DNA sequence: TGTGCCAGCAGCTGGGGGCGCCCGCCGGAGCTGTTTTTT.

The chain links TRBV5-4 to TRBJ1-5; D is undetermined. The CDR3 loop spans 14 amino acids. V lost 4 bases and J 0 bases, leaving 8 bases between the germline ends. Germline values: CDR1 SGHNT, CDR2 YYREEE (reference sequence). CDR3 amino acids: CASSDKYSNQPQHF. The CDR3 nucleotides read TGTGCCAGCAGCGACAAATATAGCAATCAGCCCCAGCATTTT.

This chain uses TRBV30 with TRBJ2-3, with 13 bases aligning to TRBD2. This CDR3 region has 17 residues. The ends lost 2 bases at V and 4 bases at J; junction bases unmatched: 9. Germline V gene sequence: CDR1 GTSNPN, CDR2 SVGIG (reference sequence). The CDR3 DNA sequence: TGTGCCTGGAGTACCGGAAGGACTAGCGGGAGCGCAGATACGCAGTATTTT. Amino acid sequence: CAWSTGRTSGSADTQYF.